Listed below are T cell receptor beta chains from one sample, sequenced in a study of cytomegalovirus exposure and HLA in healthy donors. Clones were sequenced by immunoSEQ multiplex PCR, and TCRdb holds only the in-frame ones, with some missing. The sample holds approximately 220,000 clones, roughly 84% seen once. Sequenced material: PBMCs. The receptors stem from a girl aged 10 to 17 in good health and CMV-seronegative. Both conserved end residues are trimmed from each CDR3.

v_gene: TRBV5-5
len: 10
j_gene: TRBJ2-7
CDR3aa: ASSWAGYEQY

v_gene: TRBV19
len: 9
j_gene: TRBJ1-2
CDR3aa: ASEYLGGYT

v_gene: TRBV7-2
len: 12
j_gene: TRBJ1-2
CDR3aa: ASSLGGGVRSYT

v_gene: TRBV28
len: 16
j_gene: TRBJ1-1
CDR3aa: ASRGFAGAGQANTEAF

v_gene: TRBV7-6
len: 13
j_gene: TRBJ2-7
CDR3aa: ASSSGGGGIYEQY

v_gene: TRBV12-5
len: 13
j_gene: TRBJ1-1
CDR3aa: ASGSGNVMGTEAF

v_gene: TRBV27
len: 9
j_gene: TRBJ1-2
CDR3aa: ASSSGYGYT

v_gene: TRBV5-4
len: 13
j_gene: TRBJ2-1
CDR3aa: ASSSRGDSYNEQF

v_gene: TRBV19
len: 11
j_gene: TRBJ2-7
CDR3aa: ASSIGGSYEQY

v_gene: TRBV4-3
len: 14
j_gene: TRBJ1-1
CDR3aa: ASSQALAGGFTEAF

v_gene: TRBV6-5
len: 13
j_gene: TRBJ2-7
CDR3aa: ASSYTEDRDHEQY

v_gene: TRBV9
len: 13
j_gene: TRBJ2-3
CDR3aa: ASSVGLAGVDTQY

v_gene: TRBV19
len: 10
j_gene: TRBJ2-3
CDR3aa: ASSVDRGSPY

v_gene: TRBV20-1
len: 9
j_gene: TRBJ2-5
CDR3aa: SATTQETQY

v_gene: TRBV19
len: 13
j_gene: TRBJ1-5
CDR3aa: ASSIVNTFNQPQH

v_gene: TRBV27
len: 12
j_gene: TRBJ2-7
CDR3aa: ASSSRQGNMEQY

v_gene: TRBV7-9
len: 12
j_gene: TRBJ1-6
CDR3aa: ASSSGQNNSPLH

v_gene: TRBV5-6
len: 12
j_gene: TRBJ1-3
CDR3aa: ASSWVQQGNTIY

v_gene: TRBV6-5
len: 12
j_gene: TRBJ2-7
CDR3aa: ATLAGASSYEQY

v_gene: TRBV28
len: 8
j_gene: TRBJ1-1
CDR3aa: AVWGGTAF

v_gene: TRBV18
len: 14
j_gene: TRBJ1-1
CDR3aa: ASSFATGTVNTEAF

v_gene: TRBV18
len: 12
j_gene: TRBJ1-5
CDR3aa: ASSLGGDNQPQH